A selection of T cell receptor beta chains follows, all from one sample in a study of T cells in localized non-small cell lung cancer. Assay used: immunoSEQ multiplex PCR; TCRdb lists only in-frame clones, some missing. The data contain about 59,000 clones, approximately 91% of them singletons. The material was peripheral blood, obtained before any cancer treatment. These receptors came from a man between 40 and 70 years old with stage I lung adenocarcinoma. Both conserved end residues are part of each CDR3. The order of the fields is D gene, J gene, V gene, clone size, CDR3 DNA, CDR3 protein. D genes are given only for firm matches. Clone size is stated in some rows and not others, as once, few, many or a class when expanded.

NA,TRBJ2-5,TRBV6-1,NA,TGTGCCAGCAGGAATTCGGCGGGTAGGGAGACCCAGTACTTC,CASRNSAGRETQYF
TRBD1,TRBJ2-5,TRBV5-4,NA,TGTGCCAGCAGGATGACAGGGGGACAAGAGACCCAGTACTTC,CASRMTGGQETQYF
NA,TRBJ2-1,TRBV27,few,TGTGCCAGCAGTTTAGGGGGACTCTACAATGAGCAGTTCTTC,CASSLGGLYNEQFF
TRBD2,TRBJ2-3,TRBV5-1,once,TGCGCCAGCAGACCCCAGCGGGAGACCTTCACAGATACGCAGTATTTT,CASRPQRETFTDTQYF
TRBD1,TRBJ2-2,TRBV6-4,NA,TGTGCCAGCAGTGAGGACAGGGACACCGGGGAGCTGTTTTTT,CASSEDRDTGELFF
TRBD1,TRBJ1-1,TRBV6-4,NA,TGTGCCAGCAGTGACGGCGGGACAGGTACCCCCATGAACACTGAAGCTTTCTTT,CASSDGGTGTPMNTEAFF
NA,TRBJ2-5,TRBV9,NA,TGTGCCAGCAGCGTAGCTTTGGGGGGCGGGGAGACCCAGTACTTC,CASSVALGGGETQYF
TRBD1,TRBJ2-7,TRBV6-1,NA,TGTGCCAGCACGGGACAGGGGCGGTACGAGCAGTACTTC,CASTGQGRYEQYF
NA,TRBJ2-3,TRBV2,NA,TGTGCCAGCAGTGTCAGGGTTGGAGATACGCAGTATTTT,CASSVRVGDTQYF
TRBD1,TRBJ2-1,TRBV15,NA,TGTGCCACACGAGACAGGGGATGGGGGAATGAGCAGTTCTTC,CATRDRGWGNEQFF
TRBD2,TRBJ2-7,TRBV7-9,NA,TGTGCCAGCAGCGTCGCCGAAGGGACTAGTTCCCACGAGCAGTACTTC,CASSVAEGTSSHEQYF
NA,TRBJ2-3,TRBV6-4,few,TGTGCCAGCAGTGACGGGAGCACAGATACGCAGTATTTT,CASSDGSTDTQYF
NA,TRBJ2-1,TRBV21-1,NA,TGTGCCAGCAGCAAAGATCAAGCGGGAGGGCCGAATGAGCAGTTCTTC,CASSKDQAGGPNEQFF
NA,TRBJ2-1,TRBV6-1,NA,TGTGCCAGCAACAGGAACAATGAGCAGTTCTTC,CASNRNNEQFF
TRBD1,TRBJ2-7,TRBV7-9,once,TGTGCCAGCAGCTCCGGGACAGGTATCTACGAGCAGTACTTC,CASSSGTGIYEQYF
NA,TRBJ1-4,TRBV10-3,NA,TGTGCCATCAGTGAGCCGGGGCAAAAACTGTTTTTT,CAISEPGQKLFF
NA,TRBJ1-4,TRBV9,NA,TGTGCCAGCAGCCCTCTCGGGACAAACTATGAAAAACTGTTTTTT,CASSPLGTNYEKLFF
NA,TRBJ2-5,TRBV30,NA,TGTGCCTGGAGTAACGGACAGTCCCTCCGAGAGACCCAGTACTTC,CAWSNGQSLRETQYF
NA,TRBJ2-1,TRBV6-4,NA,TGTGCCAGCAGTGAATTGGCGGGCCACAACAATGAGCAGTTCTTC,CASSELAGHNNEQFF